The clone carrying this T cell receptor (beta chain) was observed a handful of times. Its target is unknown. The data were taken from a study of T-cell memory formation after mild COVID-19. Study findings and constraints: Clones shrinking from day 15 to 85 showed even CD4/CD8 mixes; later expanders tilted CD4+.

Via MiXCR, TCRdb re-called the 5' RACE reads, giving one row per CDR3 protein. Among roughly 110,000 distinct CDR3 sequences listed, about a sixth were seen once. The V and J ends lost 8 bases and 8 bases, in that order; junction bases with no gene match: 3. CDR1 and CDR2 (germline): MNHEY, SVGEGT. The CDR3 loop spans 14 amino acids. The rearrangement uses TRBV6-2 or TRBV6-3 and TRBJ2-1, with TRBD2 matching over 16 bases. The receptor was derived from an adult woman who had mild COVID-19 (a few samples of this study predate the infection). Cell type and time point are not known. Sequencing used PBMCs or a T cell subset sorted from them (not recorded which). CDR3 nucleotides: TGTGCCAGCTGGGGACTAGCGGGGGGGGATGAGCAGTTCTTC. Protein sequence: CASWGLAGGDEQFF.